Below, one T cell receptor (beta chain) is given with its context. Its antigen is unknown. This sample stems from a study of T-cell reconstitution after alpha-beta-depleted transplantation in children. Per the germline V gene, CDR1 is SGHNT and CDR2 is YYREEE (reference sequence). The V end was cut by 3 bases, the J end by 3 bases, with 4 bases between. The CDR3 loop spans 12 amino acids. Library preparation (for TCRbeta) was performed with unique molecular identifiers. TCRdb used MiXCR to reprocess the PCR reads, holding one entry per CDR3 protein. The sample yields 450,000 to 700,000 distinct CDR3 sequences, 25% to 30% seen once. Whole-study findings and limits: It was newly produced T cells that mostly accounted for T-cell counts and diversity one year after transplant. For some patients, TCRbeta diversity was high at day 60 because of recipient T cells and thymic progenitors that survived. Roughly two months post-transplant, alpha-beta T cells reportedly originated from several hundred graft clones that had expanded.

This rearrangement joins TRBV5-4 to TRBJ1-3, with D unresolved. This TCR came from a boy younger than two with Wiskott-Aldrich syndrome, due to receive a stem cell transplant. The input for sequencing was PBMCs, taken before TCRalphabeta/CD19-depleted stem cell transplant. CDR3 bases: TGTGCCAGCAGCTCAGTTGGAAACACCATATATTTT. Its translation is CASSSVGNTIYF.